This TCR beta chain was sequenced for a study of shared clonotypes between healthy human individuals. Only in-frame clones appear in the TCRdb table, and some are missing; sequencing was by immunoSEQ multiplex PCR. The table has around 2,000,000 clones, about 93% seen once. The CDR3 is made up of 13 amino acids. Germline CDR1 MNHEY, CDR2 SMNVEV (reference sequence). V dropped 3 bases and J dropped 7; count of bases not matched to a gene: 5. CD45RO-negative, CCR7-positively selected cells formed the naive CD8 fraction, excluding terminally differentiated effector memory CD45RA+ cells. V is TRBV27 and J is TRBJ1-1; 7 bases fit TRBD1. The clonotype originates from a man younger than 30 in good health. Some clones in this sample may be carry-over from other donors' samples. The sequenced sample was naive CD8+ T cells from PBMCs. The CDR3 sequence is CASSLSGGNEAFF. CDR3 nucleotides: TGTGCCAGCAGTTTGTCAGGGGGTAATGAAGCTTTCTTT.